Presented here are 16 T cell receptor beta chains from one specimen sequenced in a study of CD8 T cells in Susac syndrome. RNA in amounts of roughly 0.5 to 1 ug was reverse transcribed with random hexamers. TCRdb passed the immunoSEQ multiplex PCR reads through MiXCR, listing each CDR3 protein once. The sample carries 300,000 or so distinct CDR3 sequences, just over 90% recorded once. The specimen was CD4+ T cells from PBMCs. The receptors derive from a human donor with multiple sclerosis.

The chain is built from TRBV7-6 and TRBJ1-1; D unresolved. V lost 2 bases, J lost 1 base, and 8 bases lay in between. This CDR3 is built from 14 residues. CDR1 and CDR2 (germline): SGHVS, FNYEAQ. CDR3 sequence reads: CASSLRAQNTEAFF. In DNA, the CDR3 is TGTGCCAGCAGCTTAAGGGCCCAGAACACTGAAGCTTTCTTT.

The J gene is TRBJ1-6, the V gene TRBV3-1; 7 bases fit TRBD1. The germline gives CDR1 LGHDT, CDR2 YNNKEL (reference sequence). J lost 10 bases, V lost 3 bases, and 9 bases had no gene match. This CDR3 has 15 amino acids. Written as DNA, the CDR3 is TGTGCCAGCAGCCAGGAGACAGGGAGGGTATCACCCCTCCACTTT. It encodes CASSQETGRVSPLHF.

The J gene is TRBJ2-5, the V gene TRBV30, with D perhaps assigned TRBD1 or TRBD2 (5 bases each). The V end was cut by 5 bases, the J end by 2 bases, with 15 bases between. The CDR3 extends over 14 amino acids. Germline V gives CDR1 GTSNPN, CDR2 SVGIG (reference sequence). The CDR3 DNA reads as TGTGCCTGGGGAGTGAGGGGTGGGCAAGAGACCCAGTACTTC. Protein sequence: CAWGVRGGQETQYF.

V usage is TRBV19 and J usage is TRBJ2-3; D may be TRBD1 (6 bases). Germline CDR1 LNHDA, CDR2 SQIVND (reference sequence). V dropped 7 bases and J dropped 0 bases, with 11 bases sitting between them. The CDR3 spans 14 residues. CDR3: CASKDSSSTDTQYF. The CDR3 DNA reads as TGTGCCAGTAAGGACAGTTCCAGCACAGATACGCAGTATTTT.

The chain couples TRBV20-1 to TRBJ2-3; the D is unclear. This CDR3 region has 15 residues. V dropped 4 bases and J dropped 2 bases, with 16 bases sitting between them. CDR1 and CDR2 from the germline V gene are DFQATT and SNEGSKA (reference sequence). CDR3 DNA: TGCAGTGCTACCGTAATGGTATCGGCCACAGATACGCAGTATTTT. This encodes CSATVMVSATDTQYF.

The chain has TRBV5-1 and TRBJ2-3; D not resolved. V was shortened by 0 bases and J by 2 bases, with 13 bases between the two germline ends. CDR1 is SGHRS, CDR2 YFSETQ, per germline. This CDR3 contains 16 residues. The CDR3 loop reads CASSLDGSTTTDTQYF. In DNA, the CDR3 is TGCGCCAGCAGCTTGGACGGCTCCACAACCACAGATACGCAGTATTTT.

This clonotype is a singleton in its sample. The chain combines TRBV18 with TRBJ2-7, with D uncertain. The CDR3 loop spans 16 amino acids. Looked up from germline, CDR1 is KGHSH and CDR2 is LQKENI. The ends were cut back, 3 bases at V and 1 base at J, with 16 bases in the middle. As DNA, the CDR3 is TGTGCCAGCTCACCGGTCGGCGCTAGTTCGTCCTACGAGCAGTACTTC. Encoded protein: CASSPVGASSSYEQYF.

The chain uses TRBV2 and TRBJ2-1, with D perhaps TRBD2 (6 bases). The CDR3 length is 14 residues. V was pared by 6 bases and J by 5 bases, with 14 bases between. CDR1 is SNHLY and CDR2 is FYNNEI in the germline V gene. Written as DNA, the CDR3 is TGTGCCAGCAGACGGATTACTAGCAACAATGAGCAGTTCTTC. Encoded protein: CASRRITSNNEQFF.

This rearrangement joins TRBV29-1 to TRBJ2-3; maybe TRBD2 (5 bases). CDR3 length: 13 residues. Trimming took 3 bases from V and 2 from J, leaving 9 bases between them. Germline CDR1 reads SQVTM; CDR2 reads ANQGSEA. Here the CDR3 DNA reads TGCAGCGTTGATGGGGAGATCACAGATACGCAGTATTTT. It encodes CSVDGEITDTQYF.

J is TRBJ1-3 and V is TRBV3-1, with unresolved D. This CDR3 region has 12 residues. CDR1 is LGHDT and CDR2 is YNNKEL in the germline V gene (reference sequence). The germline V and J ends were trimmed by 0 bases and 7 bases, with 4 bases remaining between them. In DNA, the CDR3 is TGTGCCAGCAGCCAAGACCCTAACACCATATATTTT. Protein: CASSQDPNTIYF.

The genes are TRBV4-1 and TRBJ1-1; D remains unclear. The V end was cut by 2 bases, the J end by 3 bases, with 13 bases between. Germline V gene sequence: CDR1 MGHRA, CDR2 YSYEKL. The CDR3 spans 15 residues. CDR3 residues: CASSQPRAYDTEAFF. The CDR3 bases are TGCGCCAGCAGCCAACCCCGGGCATATGACACTGAAGCTTTCTTT.

This chain connects TRBV6-5 to TRBJ2-7; D perhaps matches TRBD1 (6 bases). The CDR3 is made up of 16 amino acids. Looked up from germline, CDR1 is MNHEY and CDR2 is SVGAGI. V was pared by 2 bases and J by 7 bases, with 21 bases between. The CDR3 coding sequence is TGTGCCAGCAGTTACGAGAACAGGGCAGGTATTGGGGAGCAGTACTTC. Translated: CASSYENRAGIGEQYF.

The chain uses TRBV21-1 and TRBJ1-5. TRBV21-1 is tagged as a pseudogene. This CDR3 has 15 residues. DNA for the CDR3: TGTGCCAGCAGGGGTGAGTTGTATAGCAATCAGCCCCAGCATTTT. Translating it yields CASRGELYSNQPQHF.

This sequence joins TRBV7-2 and TRBJ2-7; TRBD1 is a possible D gene (6 bases). The germline V gene encodes CDR1 SGHTA and CDR2 FQGNSA. The V gene lost 2 bases and the J gene lost 9 bases, with 17 bases spanning the gap. The CDR3 has 14 residues. Written as DNA, the CDR3 is TGTGCCAGCAGCTTACAGGGGAACTACGTAGGGCAGTACTTC. It codes for CASSLQGNYVGQYF.

This clonotype was found once. The chain joins TRBV5-1 to TRBJ2-5, with D hard to call. The CDR3 is 16 residues long. Looked up from germline, CDR1 is SGHRS and CDR2 is YFSETQ. V gave up 1 base and J gave up 1 base, with 14 bases separating them. The CDR3 DNA sequence: TGCGCCAGCAGCTTGAGTTCTGGGGTACGCCAAGAGACCCAGTACTTC. Amino acid sequence: CASSLSSGVRQETQYF.

This chain links TRBV6-2 or TRBV6-3 with TRBJ2-2, with D perhaps given as TRBD1 or TRBD2 (6 bases each). The CDR3 loop spans 14 amino acids. The V end lost 10 bases, the J end lost 5 bases, and 17 bases lay between the germline ends. Germline V gene lookup returns CDR1 MNHEY and CDR2 SVGEGT. Here the CDR3 DNA reads TGTGCCACCAGGGGCGGGGTTGAAACCGGGGAGCTGTTTTTT. Amino acids: CATRGGVETGELFF.